The present T cell receptor beta chain was sequenced within a study of T-cell reconstitution after alpha-beta-depleted transplantation in children. Findings of the study overall: It was newly produced T cells that mostly accounted for T-cell counts and diversity one year after transplant. Some patients' high day-60 TCRbeta diversity was traced to surviving recipient T cells and thymic progenitors.

Preparing the TCRbeta library involved the use of unique molecular identifiers. TCRdb reanalysed the PCR reads using MiXCR and keeps one entry per CDR3 protein. Among 200,000 to 250,000 distinct CDR3 sequences listed, approximately 7% were seen once. In regard to this clonotype: Its antigen is undetermined.

The sequencing here drew on PBMCs, taken before TCRalphabeta/CD19-depleted stem cell transplant. The receptor comes from a boy younger than 10 with acute lymphoblastic leukemia, due to receive a stem cell transplant.

CDR3 protein: CSARDRVGQPQHF. CDR3 bases: TGCAGTGCTAGAGACCGGGTCGGACAGCCCCAGCATTTT. This chain uses TRBV20-1 with TRBJ1-5; D is unclear. The germline V gene encodes CDR1 DFQATT and CDR2 SNEGSKA (reference sequence). Trimming took 0 bases from V and 7 from J, leaving 10 bases between them. The CDR3 runs to 13 residues.